These 17 T cell receptor beta chains were all obtained from the same sample, sequenced in a study of esophageal squamous cell carcinoma under preoperative chemotherapy. Time point denoted: after preoperative PTX-NDP chemotherapy. TCRdb redid the calling of the PCR reads with MiXCR, one entry per CDR3 protein. This repertoire shows about 9,600 distinct CDR3 sequences, approximately 49% found once; its top ten account for over 12%. This sample was gathered from a patient given preoperative chemotherapy. The receptors derive from a human donor with esophageal squamous cell carcinoma. The donor label of this sample is uncertain.

This clonotype has only one observation. This chain connects TRBV7-2 to TRBJ2-4; maybe TRBD1 (5 bases). Germline V gives CDR1 SGHTA, CDR2 FQGNSA. This CDR3 region has 16 residues. V was cut by 2 bases and J by 13 bases, with 24 bases left in between. The CDR3 reads CASSLLGLRAKNTQYF. In nucleotides, the CDR3 is TGTGCCAGCAGCTTATTGGGGCTGCGTGCCAAAAACACGCAGTACTTC.

The rearrangement uses TRBV6-1 and TRBJ2-5, with D perhaps matching TRBD1 or TRBD2 (5 bases each). The better agreement between TRBJ2-3 and the DNA end casts doubt on the J call. The CDR3 length is 15 residues. CDR1 MNHNS and CDR2 SASEGT come from the germline V gene. CDR3 residues: CASASGMCREDTQYF. For the CDR3, the DNA is TGTGCCAGCGCCTCGGGGATGTGCAGGGAAGATACGCAGTATTTT.

The count of this clonotype is one. An end of the junction differs from the germline gene, which may be a read error. The V call is TRBV6-2 or TRBV6-3, the J call TRBJ2-3; tentative D call: TRBD1 (6 bases). This CDR3 is 17 amino acids long. Germline V CDR1 and CDR2: MNHEY, SVGEGT. CDR3 DNA: TGTGCCAGCAGTTACTCCCTCAGGGGAGCTGACCCAGATACGCAGTATTTC. Its translation: CASSYSLRGADPDTQYF.

The sample holds a few counts of this clonotype. CDR3 in amino acids: CASSLNLDYEQYF. The CDR3 DNA sequence: TGTGCCAGCAGCTTAAACCTCGACTACGAGCAGTACTTC. The rearrangement joins TRBV7-2 to TRBJ2-5; no firm D call. TRBJ2-7 explains the end of the DNA better; the J call may be wrong. Germline CDR1 and CDR2: SGHTA and FQGNSA. This CDR3 comprises 13 residues.

This clonotype was counted a few times. The CDR3 sequence: CASSRDSPYNEQFF. CDR3 DNA: TGTGCCAGCAGCCGGGACAGTCCCTACAATGAGCAGTTCTTC. The chain links TRBV11-2 to TRBJ2-1, with 7 bases aligning to TRBD1. V lost 5 bases and J lost 2; bases outside the gene matches: 3. The CDR3 contains 14 residues. Germline V gene data show CDR1 as SGHAT and CDR2 as FQNNGV.

This clonotype was found a few times. The chain carries TRBV6-4 and TRBJ2-2; D not resolved. Per the germline V gene, CDR1 is MRHNA and CDR2 is SNTAGT. The CDR3 runs 14 residues. V was cut by 7 bases and J by 5 bases, with 14 bases left in between. CDR3 in DNA: TGTGCCAGCAACACCCTCCACGGGACCGGGGAGCTGTTTTTT. Its protein is CASNTLHGTGELFF.

The chain combines TRBV12-3 or TRBV12-4 with TRBJ2-5; a possible D gene is TRBD2 (7 bases). CDR3 length: 17 residues. Trimming pared 5 bases from V and 3 bases from J, leaving 22 bases between. CDR3 coding DNA: TGTGCCAGCAGTGCGGGAAGGGGGGGGGGGGCCAAAGAGACCCAGTACTTC. Protein sequence: CASSAGRGGGAKETQYF.

This clonotype was seen just once. V gene TRBV6-1 combines with J gene TRBJ2-5, with D possibly being TRBD2 (7 bases). Germline V CDR1 and CDR2: MNHNS, SASEGT. The CDR3 consists of 15 residues. Trimming left V 11 bases short and J 11 bases short, with 30 bases between. CDR3 sequence: CAGGAGAGDADTQYF. The CDR3, as DNA: TGTGCCGGGGGGGCCGGGGCGGGAGACGCAGATACGCAGTACTTC.

This clonotype occurred a few times. This chain uses TRBV13 with TRBJ2-3, with D uncertain. Trimming stripped 2 bases from V and 0 bases from J, with 3 bases between. CDR3 length equals 13 residues. CDR1 and CDR2 (germline): PRHDT, FYEKMQ (reference sequence). The CDR3 sequence is CASSLRSTDTQYF. The CDR3 DNA is TGTGCCAGCAGCTTAAGGAGCACAGATACGCAGTATTTT. Filled out from reference TRBV13 and TRBJ2-3, the complete variable domain reads AAGVIQSPRHLIKEKRETATLKCYPIPRHDTVYWYQQGPGQDPQFLISFYEKMQSDKGSIPDRFSAQQFSDYHSELNMSSLELGDSALYFCASSLRSTDTQYFGPGTRLTVL.

The rearrangement uses TRBV6-5 and TRBJ1-3; D call uncertain. Germline V gives CDR1 MNHEY, CDR2 SVGAGI. This CDR3 region has 15 residues. Trimming removed 0 bases at V and 1 base at J, with 7 bases between. The CDR3 bases are TGTGCCAGCAGTTACTCTCCGGGATCTGGAAACACCATATATTTT. Residues: CASSYSPGSGNTIYF.

On this clonotype: The CDR3 does not close with the conserved phenylalanine or tryptophan, likely indicating a read error. The DNA is left out, because the CDR3 cannot be placed on it with certainty; the CDR3 is given as TCRdb lists it. The chain couples TRBV6-1 to TRBJ1-5. Counting both end residues, the CDR3 totals 8 amino acids. Germline V lookup: CDR1 MNHNS, CDR2 SASEGT. The chain's CDR3 is CASSEAIR.

The chain recombines TRBV6-1 with TRBJ2-1; 8 bases agree with TRBD2. Germline V gives CDR1 MNHNS, CDR2 SASEGT. The CDR3 extends over 15 amino acids. Trimming at V came to 9 bases and at J to 7 bases, leaving 14 bases not matched to a gene. In DNA form, the CDR3 reads TGTGCCAGGGGACCTGAGGCGGGGGGAACAAATGAGCAGTTCTTC. This codes for CARGPEAGGTNEQFF.

This chain joins TRBV11-2 and TRBJ2-3; maybe TRBD1 (8 bases). This CDR3 is built from 16 residues. The ends were cut back, 4 bases at V and 11 bases at J, with 25 bases in the middle. Germline V gene data show CDR1 as SGHAT and CDR2 as FQNNGV. The CDR3, as DNA: TGTGCCAGCAGCTCACAGGGGGGGGGGGCCAAAGACATGCAGTATTTT. Its protein is CASSSQGGGAKDMQYF.

This sequence joins TRBV12-3 or TRBV12-4 and TRBJ2-5, with 7 bases lining up with TRBD2. The junction had 13 bases not matched to a gene; V was cut back by 9 bases and J by 3 bases. This CDR3 region has 15 residues. The CDR3 loop is CARGFGGIDKETQYF. CDR3 sequence (DNA): TGTGCCAGGGGTTTCGGGGGGATAGACAAAGAGACCCAGTACTTC.

The rearrangement links TRBV6-1 to TRBJ2-3; a weak D match, TRBD1 (6 bases). Trimming left V 9 bases short and J 6 bases short, with 13 bases between. Looked up from germline, CDR1 is MNHNS and CDR2 is SASEGT. This CDR3 region has 12 residues. DNA of the CDR3: TGTGCCAGTTTCACAGGGTTGGATACGCAGTATTTT. Its protein product is CASFTGLDTQYF.

Notes on this clonotype: Likely a read error: the CDR3 ends without its conserved phenylalanine or tryptophan. Because the CDR3's place on the DNA is in doubt, the DNA is left out and the CDR3 is given as listed by TCRdb. V is TRBV11-2 and J is TRBJ2-6; TRBD2 is the table's D call and was not checked against the DNA. The germline CDR1 and CDR2 sequences are SGHAT and FQNNGV. The CDR3 spans 18 residues, counting both ends. The CDR3 reads CASSPPGLAGLYEQYFGP.

By sample share, this clonotype is large. This rearrangement joins TRBV7-8 to TRBJ2-5, with 10 bases that match TRBD2. The DNA end is a closer match to TRBJ2-7, so the J assignment may be wrong. The length of the CDR3 is 14 residues. Germline V lookup: CDR1 SGHVS, CDR2 FQNEAQ. The CDR3, as DNA: TGTGCCAGCAGCTCCGGGACTAGCGTCTACGAGCAGTACTTC. It is translated as CASSSGTSVYEQYF.